This TCR beta chain is from a study of blood T cell repertoires in COVID-19. This clone showed up just a few times. With 0 bases removed from V and 6 bases from J, the gap between germline ends came to 23 bases. In germline, CDR1 is MGHRA, CDR2 YSYEKL. This CDR3 is 18 amino acids long. Per the original data handling: Estimates of nucleated cell counts were drawn from the amplification of reference gene primers. The data were produced by immunoSEQ multiplex PCR, yet TCRdb's version contains in-frame clones alone and is incomplete. V and J calls and clone size come straight from that table; D and trimming were deduced from the DNA. This table has about 77,000 clones, about 80% appearing once.

The specimen sequenced was peripheral blood. The source is a woman in her seventies with acute or convalescent COVID-19. The gene calls are TRBV4-1 and TRBJ1-2, with D possibly matching TRBD1 (6 bases). In nucleotides, the CDR3 is TGCGCCAGCAGCCAAGATCGGGTCCAGGGGAGTCTCGCCGATGGCTACACCTTC. Residues: CASSQDRVQGSLADGYTF.